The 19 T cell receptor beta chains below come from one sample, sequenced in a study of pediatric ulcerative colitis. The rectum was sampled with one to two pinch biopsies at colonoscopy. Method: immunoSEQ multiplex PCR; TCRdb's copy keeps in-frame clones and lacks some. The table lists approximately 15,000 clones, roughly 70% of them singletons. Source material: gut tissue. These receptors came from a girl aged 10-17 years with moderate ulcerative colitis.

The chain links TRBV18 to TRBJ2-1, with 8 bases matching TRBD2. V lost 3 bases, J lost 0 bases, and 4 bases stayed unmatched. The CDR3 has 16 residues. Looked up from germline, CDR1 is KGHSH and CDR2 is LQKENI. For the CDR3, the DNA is TGTGCCAGCTCACCCTCCGGGACTAGCTCCTACAATGAGCAGTTCTTC. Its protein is CASSPSGTSSYNEQFF.

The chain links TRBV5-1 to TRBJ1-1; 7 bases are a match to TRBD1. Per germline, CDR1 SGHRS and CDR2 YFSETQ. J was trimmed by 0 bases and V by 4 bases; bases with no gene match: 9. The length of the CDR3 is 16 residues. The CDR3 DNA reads TGCGCCAGCAGCCTAGAGGCGACAGGGCTGAACACTGAAGCTTTCTTT. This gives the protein CASSLEATGLNTEAFF.

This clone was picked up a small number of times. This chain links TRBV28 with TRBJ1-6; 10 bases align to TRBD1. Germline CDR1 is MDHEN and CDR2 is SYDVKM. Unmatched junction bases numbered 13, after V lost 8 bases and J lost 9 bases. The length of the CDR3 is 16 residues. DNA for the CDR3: TGTGCCAGCCTATCCTCCGGGACAGGGGTTTCTTCACCCCTCCACTTT. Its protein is CASLSSGTGVSSPLHF.

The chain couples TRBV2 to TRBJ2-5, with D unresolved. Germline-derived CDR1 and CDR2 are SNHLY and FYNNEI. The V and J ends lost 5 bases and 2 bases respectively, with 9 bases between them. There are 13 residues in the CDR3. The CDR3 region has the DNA TGTGCCAGCAGTATAATGGTACAAGAGACCCAGTACTTC. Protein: CASSIMVQETQYF.

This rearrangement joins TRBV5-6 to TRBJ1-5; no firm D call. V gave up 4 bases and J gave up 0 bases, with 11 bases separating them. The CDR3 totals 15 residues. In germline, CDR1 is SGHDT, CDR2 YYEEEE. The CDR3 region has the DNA TGTGCCAGCAGCGTCGAGAAATATAGCAATCAGCCCCAGCATTTT. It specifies CASSVEKYSNQPQHF.

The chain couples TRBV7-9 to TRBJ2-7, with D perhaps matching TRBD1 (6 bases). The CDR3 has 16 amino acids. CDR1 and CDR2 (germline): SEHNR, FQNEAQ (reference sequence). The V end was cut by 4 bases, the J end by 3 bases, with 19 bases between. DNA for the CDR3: TGTGCCAGCAGCTCCGAACACAGGGAAGCGGACTACGAGCAGTACTTC. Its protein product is CASSSEHREADYEQYF.

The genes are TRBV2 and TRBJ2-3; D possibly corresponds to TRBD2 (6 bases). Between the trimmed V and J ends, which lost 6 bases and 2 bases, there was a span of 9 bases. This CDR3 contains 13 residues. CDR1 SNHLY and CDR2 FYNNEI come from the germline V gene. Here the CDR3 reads CASREGYTDTQYF. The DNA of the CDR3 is TGTGCCAGCAGGGAGGGCTACACAGATACGCAGTATTTT.

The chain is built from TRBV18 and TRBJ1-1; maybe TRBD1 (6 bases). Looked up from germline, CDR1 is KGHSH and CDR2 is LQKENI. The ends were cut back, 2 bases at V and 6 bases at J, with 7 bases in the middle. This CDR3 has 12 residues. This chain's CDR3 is CASSPEGAEAFF. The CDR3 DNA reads TGTGCCAGCTCACCAGAGGGGGCTGAAGCTTTCTTT.

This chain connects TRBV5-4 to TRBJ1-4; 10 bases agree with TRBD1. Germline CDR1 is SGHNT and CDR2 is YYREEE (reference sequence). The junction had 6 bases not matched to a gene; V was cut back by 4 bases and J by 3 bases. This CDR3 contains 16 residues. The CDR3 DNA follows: TGTGCCAGCAGCCCAGACAGGGGGCAGTCTAATGAAAAACTGTTTTTT. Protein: CASSPDRGQSNEKLFF. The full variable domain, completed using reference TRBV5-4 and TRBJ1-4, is ETGVTQSPTHLIKTRGQQVTLRCSSQSGHNTVSWYQQALGQGPQFIFQYYREEENGRGNFPPRFSGLQFPNYSSELNVNALELDDSALYLCASSPDRGQSNEKLFFGSGTQLSVL.

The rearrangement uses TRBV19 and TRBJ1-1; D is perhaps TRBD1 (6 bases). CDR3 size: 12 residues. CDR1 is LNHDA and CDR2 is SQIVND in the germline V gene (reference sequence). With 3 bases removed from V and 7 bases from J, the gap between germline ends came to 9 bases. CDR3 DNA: TGTGCCAGTAGTATCATCAGGGGTGAAGCTTTCTTT. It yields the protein CASSIIRGEAFF.

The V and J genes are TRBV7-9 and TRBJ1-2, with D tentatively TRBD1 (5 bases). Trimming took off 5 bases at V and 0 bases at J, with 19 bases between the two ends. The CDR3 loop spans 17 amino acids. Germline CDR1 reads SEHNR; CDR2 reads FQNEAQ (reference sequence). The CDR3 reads CASSPRQISLANYGYTF. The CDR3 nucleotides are TGTGCCAGCAGCCCAAGACAGATCTCGTTAGCTAACTATGGCTACACCTTC. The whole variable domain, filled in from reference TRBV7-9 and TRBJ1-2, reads DTGVSQNPRHKITKRGQNVTFRCDPISEHNRLYWYRQTLGQGPEFLTYFQNEAQLEKSRLLSDRFSAERPKGSFSTLEIQRTEQGDSAMYLCASSPRQISLANYGYTFGSGTRLTVV.

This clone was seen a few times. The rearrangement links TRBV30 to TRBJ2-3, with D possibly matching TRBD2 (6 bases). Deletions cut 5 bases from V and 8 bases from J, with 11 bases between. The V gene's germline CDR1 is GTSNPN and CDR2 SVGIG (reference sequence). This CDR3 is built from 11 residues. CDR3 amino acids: CAWGGSGTQYF. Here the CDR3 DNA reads TGTGCCTGGGGAGGGAGCGGTACGCAGTATTTT.

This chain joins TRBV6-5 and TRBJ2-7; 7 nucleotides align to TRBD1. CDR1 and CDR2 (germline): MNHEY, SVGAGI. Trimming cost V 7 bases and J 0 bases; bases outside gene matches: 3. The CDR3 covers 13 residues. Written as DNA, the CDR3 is TGTGCCAGCAAGCCAGGGGGCTCCTACGAGCAGTACTTC. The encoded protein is CASKPGGSYEQYF.

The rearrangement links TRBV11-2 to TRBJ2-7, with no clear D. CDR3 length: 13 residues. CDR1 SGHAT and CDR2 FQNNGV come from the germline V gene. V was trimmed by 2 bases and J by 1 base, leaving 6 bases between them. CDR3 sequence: CASSLLQSYEQYF. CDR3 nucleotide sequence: TGTGCCAGCAGCTTACTACAATCCTACGAGCAGTACTTC.

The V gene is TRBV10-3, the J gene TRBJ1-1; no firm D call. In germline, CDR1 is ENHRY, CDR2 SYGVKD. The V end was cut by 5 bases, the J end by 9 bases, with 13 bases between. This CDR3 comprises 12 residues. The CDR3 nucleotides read TGTGCCATCAGTCAAAAGGACTCCAAAGCTTTCTTT. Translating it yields CAISQKDSKAFF.

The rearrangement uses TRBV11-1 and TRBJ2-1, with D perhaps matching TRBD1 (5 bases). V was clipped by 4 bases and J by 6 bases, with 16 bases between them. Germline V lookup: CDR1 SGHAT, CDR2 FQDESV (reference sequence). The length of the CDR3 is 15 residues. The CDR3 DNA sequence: TGTGCCAGCAGCTCGATGACTTCAGGGCTCAATGAGCAGTTCTTC. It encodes CASSSMTSGLNEQFF.

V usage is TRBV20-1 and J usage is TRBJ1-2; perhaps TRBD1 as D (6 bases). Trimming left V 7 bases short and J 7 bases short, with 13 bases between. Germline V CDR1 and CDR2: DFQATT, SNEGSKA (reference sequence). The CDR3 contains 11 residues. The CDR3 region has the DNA TGCAGTGTTGGGGGGCCGGCTGGCTACACCTTC. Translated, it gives CSVGGPAGYTF.

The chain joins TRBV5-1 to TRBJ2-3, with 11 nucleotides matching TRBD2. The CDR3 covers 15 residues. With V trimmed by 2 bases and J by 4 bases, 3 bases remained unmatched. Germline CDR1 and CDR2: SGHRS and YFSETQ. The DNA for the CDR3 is TGCGCCAGCAGCTTTCTAGCGGGGGGTGCAGATACGCAGTATTTT. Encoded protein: CASSFLAGGADTQYF.

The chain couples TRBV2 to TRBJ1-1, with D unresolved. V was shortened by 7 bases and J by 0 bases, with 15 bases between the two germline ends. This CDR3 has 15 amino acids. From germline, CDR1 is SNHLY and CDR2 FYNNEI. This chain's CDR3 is CASTELRRMNTEAFF. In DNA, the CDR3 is TGTGCCAGCACCGAGCTGAGAAGGATGAACACTGAAGCTTTCTTT.